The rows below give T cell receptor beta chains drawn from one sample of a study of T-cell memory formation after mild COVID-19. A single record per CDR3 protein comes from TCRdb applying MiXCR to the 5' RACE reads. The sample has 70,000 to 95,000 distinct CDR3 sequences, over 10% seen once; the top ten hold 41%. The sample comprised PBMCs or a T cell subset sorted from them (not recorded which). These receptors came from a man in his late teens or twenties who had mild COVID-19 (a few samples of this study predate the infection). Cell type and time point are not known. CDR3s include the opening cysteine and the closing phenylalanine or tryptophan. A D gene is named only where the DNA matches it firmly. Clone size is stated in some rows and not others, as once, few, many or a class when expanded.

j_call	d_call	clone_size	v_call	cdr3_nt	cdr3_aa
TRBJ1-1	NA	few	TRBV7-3	TGTGCCAGCAGCAATGGCCTGTTCACTGAAGCTTTCTTT	CASSNGLFTEAFF
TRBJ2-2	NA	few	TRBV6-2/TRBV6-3	TGTGCCAGCAGCCATCCCCCAGCCCGTGTCGGGGAGCTGTTTTTT	CASSHPPARVGELFF
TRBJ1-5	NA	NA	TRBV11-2	TGTGCCAGCAGCGGGGGTGGGGGCAATCAGCCCCAGCATTTT	CASSGGGGNQPQHF
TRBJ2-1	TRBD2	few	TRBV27	TGTGCCAGCAGTTTCCTAGCGGGGGCCGTAAGTGAGCAGTTCTTC	CASSFLAGAVSEQFF
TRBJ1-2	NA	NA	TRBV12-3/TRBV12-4	TGTGCCATCGACGGAAACAGCTATGGCTACACCTTC	CAIDGNSYGYTF
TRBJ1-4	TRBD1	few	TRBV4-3	TGCGCCAGCAGCCAAGACGTAGACAGGGTGGGTGAAAAACTGTTTTTT	CASSQDVDRVGEKLFF
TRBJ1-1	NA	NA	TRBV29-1	TGCAGCGTTGAAAGAATTCGGGCAGGAGGGACTGAAGCTTTCTTT	CSVERIRAGGTEAFF
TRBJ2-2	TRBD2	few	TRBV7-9	TGTGCCAGCCTCGGGACTAGCGGGGGGTCGAACACCGGGGAGCTGTTTTTT	CASLGTSGGSNTGELFF
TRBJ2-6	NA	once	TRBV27	TGTGCCAGCAGTTTAGGGGCCTCTGGGGCCAACGTCCTGACTTTC	CASSLGASGANVLTF
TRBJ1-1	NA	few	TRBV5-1	TGCGCCAGCAGCTTGGGAGGTGAGGTCTCCGAAGCTTTCTTT	CASSLGGEVSEAFF
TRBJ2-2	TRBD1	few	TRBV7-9	TGTGCCAGCAGCTCGACATTACAGGGGACCCTCCAGAACACCGGGGAGCTGTTTTTT	CASSSTLQGTLQNTGELFF
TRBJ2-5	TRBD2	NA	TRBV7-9	TGTGCCAGCAGCTTAGTTTGGACTAGCGGGGAACAAGAGACCCAGTACTTC	CASSLVWTSGEQETQYF
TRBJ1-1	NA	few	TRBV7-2	TGTGCCAGCAGCTTAAAGGGCGGGAGCACTGAAGCTTTCTTT	CASSLKGGSTEAFF
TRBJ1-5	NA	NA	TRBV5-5	TGTGCCAGCAGCTTGGTCGCAGGGCCCCAGCCCCAGCATTTT	CASSLVAGPQPQHF
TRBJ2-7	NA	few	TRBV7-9	TGTGCCAGCAGCCGCGGGACAGCCCGGGGCGAGCAGTACTTC	CASSRGTARGEQYF
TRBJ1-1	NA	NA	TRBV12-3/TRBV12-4	TGTGCCAGCAGTTTTACGGTGGGGAACACTGAAGCTTTCTTT	CASSFTVGNTEAFF
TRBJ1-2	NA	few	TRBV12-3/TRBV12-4	TGTGCCAGCAGTTTAGTAGGGATCTATGGCTACACCTTC	CASSLVGIYGYTF
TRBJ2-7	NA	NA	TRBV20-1	TGCAGTGCTACCTGGGGTGAACACGAGCAGTACTTC	CSATWGEHEQYF
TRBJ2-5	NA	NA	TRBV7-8	TGTGCCAGCAGCTCAGGGGTGAGCTCTACCCAGTACTTC	CASSSGVSSTQYF
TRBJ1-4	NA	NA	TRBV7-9	TGTGCCAGCAGCTTAGCGGAGTTGCGGGAAAAACTGTTTTTT	CASSLAELREKLFF
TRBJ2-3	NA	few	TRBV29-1	TGCAGCGTTGAGGAAAGCACAGATACGCAGTATTTT	CSVEESTDTQYF
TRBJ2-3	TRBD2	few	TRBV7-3	TGTGCCAGCAGCTTCTCAAACGGGGGGGCAGCAGATACGCAGTATTTT	CASSFSNGGAADTQYF
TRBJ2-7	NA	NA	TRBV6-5	TGTGCCAGCAGCTCACCGCAGGCGAGCTCCTACGAGCAGTACTTC	CASSSPQASSYEQYF
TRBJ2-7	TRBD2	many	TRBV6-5	TGTGCCAGCGTAGGCCAGACGGGGGGAAACTTCTACGAGCAGTACTTC	CASVGQTGGNFYEQYF
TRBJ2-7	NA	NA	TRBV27	TGTGCCAGCAGTTTATCGGGTAGAAACGAGCAGTACTTC	CASSLSGRNEQYF
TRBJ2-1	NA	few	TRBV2	TGTGCCAGCAGTGAGACCCCCCCCGCTCTTGAGCAGTTCTTC	CASSETPPALEQFF
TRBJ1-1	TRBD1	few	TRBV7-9	TGTGCCAGCAGCTTACCCATGGAATTAGGACAGGGGGCAGCTTTCTTT	CASSLPMELGQGAAFF
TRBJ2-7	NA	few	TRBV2	TGTGCCAGCACCGGAGGGGTTTCCGACGAGCAGTACTTC	CASTGGVSDEQYF
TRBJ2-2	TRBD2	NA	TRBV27	TGTGCCAGCAGTTTATCGCGGGGGGGCACCGGGGAGCTGTTTTTT	CASSLSRGGTGELFF
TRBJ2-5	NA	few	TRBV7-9	TGTGCCAGCAGCCTACCGAGAGGAGAGACCCAGTACTTC	CASSLPRGETQYF
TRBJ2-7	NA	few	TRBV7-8	TGTGCCAGCAGCTTGGGGAGTGGGGCCCCGTACGAGCAGTACTTC	CASSLGSGAPYEQYF
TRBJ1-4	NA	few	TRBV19	TGTGCCAGTAGTGTTAGTGCTCATCATGAAAAACTGTTTTTT	CASSVSAHHEKLFF
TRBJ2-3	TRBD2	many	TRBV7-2	TGTGCCAGCAGCTGGGGTGCTAGCGGGGGTGGGGATACGCAGTATTTT	CASSWGASGGGDTQYF
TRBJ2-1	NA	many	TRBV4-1	TGCGCCAGCAGCCTCAGACGGACCGGTGATACACAGCCGCTTGGTGAGCAGTTCTTC	CASSLRRTGDTQPLGEQFF
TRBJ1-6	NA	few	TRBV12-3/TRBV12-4	TGTGCCAGCAGTGGCAGGTCCGGGAATTCACCCCTCCACTTT	CASSGRSGNSPLHF
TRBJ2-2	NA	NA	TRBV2	TGTGCCAGCAGTGAAGCGGGGGGGCCGGACACCGGGGAGCTGTTTTTT	CASSEAGGPDTGELFF
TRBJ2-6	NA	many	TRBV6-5	TGTGCCAGCAGTTACACCTCTGGGGCCAACGTCCTGACTTTC	CASSYTSGANVLTF
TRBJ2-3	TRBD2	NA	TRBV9	TGTGCCAGCAGCGCCCGGACTAGCGGCACAGATACGCAGTATTTT	CASSARTSGTDTQYF
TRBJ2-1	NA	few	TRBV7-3	TGTGCCAGCAGCTTTGGCGATAACTACAATGAGCAGTTCTTC	CASSFGDNYNEQFF
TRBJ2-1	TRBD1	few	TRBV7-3	TGTGCCAGCAGCCCCGGGACAGGGGGCGCGGATGAGCAGTTCTTC	CASSPGTGGADEQFF
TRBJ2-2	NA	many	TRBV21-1	TGTGCCAGCAGCAAAGCGCTAGCGGGGAACACCGGGGAGCTGTTTTTT	CASSKALAGNTGELFF
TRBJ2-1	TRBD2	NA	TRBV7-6	TGTGCCAGCAGCCTCCTTCCGGGGGGGGCCGGCAATGAGCAGTTCTTC	CASSLLPGGAGNEQFF
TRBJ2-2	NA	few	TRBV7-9	TGTGCCAGCAGCTTGATCAGGACAGTAGGAACCGGGGAGCTGTTTTTT	CASSLIRTVGTGELFF
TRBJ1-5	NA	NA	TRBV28	TGTGCCAGCAGTTCTACAGGGCTCGCGGAGCCCCAGCATTTT	CASSSTGLAEPQHF
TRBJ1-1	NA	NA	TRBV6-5	TGTGCCAGCAGTTACTCTACAGGGAACACTGAAGCTTTCTTT	CASSYSTGNTEAFF
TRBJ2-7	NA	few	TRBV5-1	TGCGCCAGCAGCTTGGAGGAGAGGCCGGGCGAGCAGTACTTC	CASSLEERPGEQYF
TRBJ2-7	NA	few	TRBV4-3	TGCGCCAGCAGCCAAGGGGGGAGCCCGACCTACGAGCAGTACTTC	CASSQGGSPTYEQYF
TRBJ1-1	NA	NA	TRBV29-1	TGCAGCGTTCGACTAAGGGACACTGAAGCTTTCTTT	CSVRLRDTEAFF
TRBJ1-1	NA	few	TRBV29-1	TGCAGCGTTCCCCAGCGGGGGCGACTCACTGAAGCTTTCTTT	CSVPQRGRLTEAFF
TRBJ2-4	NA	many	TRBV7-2	TGTGCCAGCAGCTTCTTCGGGGGGCTAGCCAAAAACATTCAGTACTTC	CASSFFGGLAKNIQYF